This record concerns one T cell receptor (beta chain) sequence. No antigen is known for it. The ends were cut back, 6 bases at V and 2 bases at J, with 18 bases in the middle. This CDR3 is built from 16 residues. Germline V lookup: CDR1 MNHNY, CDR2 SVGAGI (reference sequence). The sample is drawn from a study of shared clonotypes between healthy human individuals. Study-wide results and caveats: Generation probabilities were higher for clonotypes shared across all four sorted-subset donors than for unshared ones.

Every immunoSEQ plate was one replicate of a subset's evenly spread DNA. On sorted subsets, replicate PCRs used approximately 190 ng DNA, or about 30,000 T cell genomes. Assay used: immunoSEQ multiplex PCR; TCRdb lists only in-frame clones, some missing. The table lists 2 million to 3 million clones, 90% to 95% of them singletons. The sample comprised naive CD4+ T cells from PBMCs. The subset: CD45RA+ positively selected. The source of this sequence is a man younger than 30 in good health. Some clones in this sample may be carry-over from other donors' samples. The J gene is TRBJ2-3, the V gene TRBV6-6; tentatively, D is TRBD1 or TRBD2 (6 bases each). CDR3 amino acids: CASSPPGAFLTDTQYF. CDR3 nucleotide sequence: TGTGCCAGCAGCCCCCCGGGGGCCTTCCTCACAGATACGCAGTATTTT.